This T cell receptor beta chain was profiled in a study of shared clonotypes between healthy human individuals. Sequencing used immunoSEQ multiplex PCR; TCRdb keeps in-frame clones, though not all of them. The sample includes hundreds of thousands of clones, around 76% seen only once; the top ten take around 13%. CDR1 and CDR2 (germline): MNHEY, SVGAGI. Between the trimmed V and J ends, which lost 6 bases and 3 bases, there was a span of 15 bases. CDR3 length: 15 amino acids. The genes are TRBV6-5 and TRBJ2-1; D might be TRBD1 (5 bases). Sequenced input: PBMCs. The origin of this receptor is a woman aged 40 to 49 in good health. Some clones in this sample may be carry-over from other donors' samples. The CDR3 DNA reads as TGTGCCAGCAGAAAGAGCAGGGTAGGCTACAATGAGCAGTTCTTC. Amino acid sequence: CASRKSRVGYNEQFF.